The T cell receptor beta chain under discussion was sequenced for a study of T cells in Graves' hyperthyroidism and ophthalmopathy. Amplification targeted TCR beta CDR3 regions from RNA transcripts. First-round RT-PCR of the TCR CDR3 relied on the HTBI primer set. TCRdb redid the calling of the multiplex PCR reads with MiXCR, one entry per CDR3 protein. This table has 450,000 to 650,000 distinct CDR3 sequences, over 15% appearing once. The CDR3 consists of 13 residues. CDR1 DFQATT and CDR2 SNEGSKA come from the germline V gene (reference sequence). V lost 7 bases and J lost 2, with 15 bases in between. This clonotype was seen repeatedly, ten times or more.

V and J are TRBV20-1 and TRBJ2-7, with a weak D call TRBD2 (6 bases). The source material was blood. This clonotype was obtained from a woman between 18 and 30 years old with Graves' ophthalmopathy. The CDR3 here is CSVPGDGPYEQYF. CDR3 nucleotides: TGCAGTGTGCCGGGGGACGGGCCCTACGAGCAGTACTTC.